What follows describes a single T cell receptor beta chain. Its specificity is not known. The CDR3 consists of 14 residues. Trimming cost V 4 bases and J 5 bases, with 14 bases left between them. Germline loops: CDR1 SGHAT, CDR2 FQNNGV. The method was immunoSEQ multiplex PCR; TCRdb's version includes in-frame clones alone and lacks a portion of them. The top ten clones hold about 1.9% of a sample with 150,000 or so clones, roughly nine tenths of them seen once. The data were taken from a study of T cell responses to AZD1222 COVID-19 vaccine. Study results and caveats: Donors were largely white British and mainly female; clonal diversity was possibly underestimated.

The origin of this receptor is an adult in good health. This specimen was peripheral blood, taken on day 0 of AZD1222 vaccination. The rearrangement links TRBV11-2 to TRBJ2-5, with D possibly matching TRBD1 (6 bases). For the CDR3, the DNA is TGTGCCAGCAGCTCTCAACAGGGAAGGGAGACCCAGTACTTC. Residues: CASSSQQGRETQYF.